Included here is one T cell receptor beta chain sequence, with context. The target antigen is unknown. This CDR3 contains 14 residues. Germline CDR1 SGHRS, CDR2 YFSETQ. Trimming shortened V by 6 bases and J by 1 base, and 11 bases separated the two germline ends. TCRdb re-called the reads with MiXCR, one entry per CDR3 protein. The profile covers some 220,000 distinct CDR3 sequences, with around 40% appearing a single time and roughly three fifths taken by the ten largest. The data were taken from a study of T cell repertoires in cytomegalovirus infection. Study context: Selected CMV epitopes included recently identified HLA-C-restricted ones as well as well-studied HLA-B-restricted ones. Matching HLA type and CMV infection were both indicated by public TCR beta signatures.

Study conclusions and caveats: Public TCR beta family frequency separated CMV-and-HLA carriers, including in an independent cohort. The study found HLA-C-restricted CMV-specific TCR beta clonotypes dominating the ex vivo response.

The clonotype comes from a human donor in good health (CMV status not recorded). Some clones in this sample may be carry-over from other donors' samples. This chain uses TRBV5-1 with TRBJ2-1; D is perhaps TRBD1 (6 bases). Sequencing used CD8+ T cells from cultured PBMCs, obtained from culture after CMV antigen stimulation. This chain's CDR3 is CASTQQGSYNEQFF. CDR3 in DNA: TGCGCCAGCACCCAACAGGGATCCTACAATGAGCAGTTCTTC.